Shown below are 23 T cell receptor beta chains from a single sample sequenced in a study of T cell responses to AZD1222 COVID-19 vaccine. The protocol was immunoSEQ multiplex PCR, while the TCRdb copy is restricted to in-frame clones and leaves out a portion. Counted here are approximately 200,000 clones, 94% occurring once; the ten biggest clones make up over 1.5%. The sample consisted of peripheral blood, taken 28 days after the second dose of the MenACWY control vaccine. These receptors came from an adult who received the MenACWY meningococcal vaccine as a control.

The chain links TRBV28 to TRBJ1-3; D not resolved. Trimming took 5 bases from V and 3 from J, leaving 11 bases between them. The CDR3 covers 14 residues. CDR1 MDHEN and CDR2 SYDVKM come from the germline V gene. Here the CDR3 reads CASSPLFFGNTIYF. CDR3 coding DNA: TGTGCCAGCAGTCCTCTATTCTTTGGAAACACCATATATTTT.

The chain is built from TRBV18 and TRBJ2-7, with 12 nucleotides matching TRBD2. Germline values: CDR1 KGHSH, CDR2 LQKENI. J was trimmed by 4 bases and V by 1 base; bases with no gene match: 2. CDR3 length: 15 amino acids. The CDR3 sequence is CASSPRTSGMYEQYF. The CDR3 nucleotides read TGTGCCAGCTCACCACGGACTAGCGGGATGTACGAGCAGTACTTC.

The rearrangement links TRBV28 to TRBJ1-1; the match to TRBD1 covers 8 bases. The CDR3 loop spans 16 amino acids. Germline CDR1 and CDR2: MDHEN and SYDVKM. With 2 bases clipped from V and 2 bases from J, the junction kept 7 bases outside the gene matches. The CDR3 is CASSLLLQGVNTEAFF. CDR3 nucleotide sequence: TGTGCCAGCAGTTTACTCTTACAGGGGGTAAACACTGAAGCTTTCTTT.

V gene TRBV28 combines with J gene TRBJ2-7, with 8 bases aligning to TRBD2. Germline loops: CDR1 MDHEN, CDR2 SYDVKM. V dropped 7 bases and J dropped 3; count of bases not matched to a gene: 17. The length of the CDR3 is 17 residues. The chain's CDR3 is CASKSAPRLAHYYEQYF. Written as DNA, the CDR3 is TGTGCCAGCAAGTCGGCCCCCCGACTAGCGCACTACTACGAGCAGTACTTC.

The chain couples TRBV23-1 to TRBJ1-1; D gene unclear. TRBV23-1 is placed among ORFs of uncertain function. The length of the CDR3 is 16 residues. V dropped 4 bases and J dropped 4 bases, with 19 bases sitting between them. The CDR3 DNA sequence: TGCGCCAGCAGTCGTAAGGTGGGCCACCCCTCCACTGAAGCTTTCTTT. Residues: CASSRKVGHPSTEAFF.

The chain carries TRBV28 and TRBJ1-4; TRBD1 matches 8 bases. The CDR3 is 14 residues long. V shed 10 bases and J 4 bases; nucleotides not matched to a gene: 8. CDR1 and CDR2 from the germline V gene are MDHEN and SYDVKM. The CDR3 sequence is CAITNRGGNEKLFF. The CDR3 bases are TGTGCCATTACAAACAGGGGGGGTAATGAAAAACTGTTTTTT.

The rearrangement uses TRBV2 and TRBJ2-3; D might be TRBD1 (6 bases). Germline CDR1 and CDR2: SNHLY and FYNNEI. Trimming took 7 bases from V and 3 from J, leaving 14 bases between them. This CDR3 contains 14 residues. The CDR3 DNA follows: TGTGCCAGCACACAGGGTGTTAAGACAGATACGCAGTATTTT. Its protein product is CASTQGVKTDTQYF.

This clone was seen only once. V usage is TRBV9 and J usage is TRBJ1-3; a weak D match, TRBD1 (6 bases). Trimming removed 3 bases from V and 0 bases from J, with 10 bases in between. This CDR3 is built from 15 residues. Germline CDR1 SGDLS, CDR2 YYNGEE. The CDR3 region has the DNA TGTGCCAGCAGCGGGACAGTAAGCTCTGGAAACACCATATATTTT. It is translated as CASSGTVSSGNTIYF.

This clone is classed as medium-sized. CDR3 sequence (DNA): TGTGCCAGCAGTTACCGGGACAACACTGAAGCTTTCTTT. Its translation is CASSYRDNTEAFF. The V gene is TRBV6-2 or TRBV6-3, the J gene TRBJ1-1, with TRBD1 as a possible D gene (5 bases). Germline CDR1 is MNHEY and CDR2 is SVGEGT. The CDR3 is 13 amino acids. The V and J ends lost 2 bases and 2 bases respectively, with 6 bases between them.

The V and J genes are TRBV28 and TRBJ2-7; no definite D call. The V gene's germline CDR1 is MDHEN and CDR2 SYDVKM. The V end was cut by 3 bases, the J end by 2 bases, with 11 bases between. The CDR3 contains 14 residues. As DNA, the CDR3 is TGTGCCAGCAGTTTTGATCGATACGCCTACGAGCAGTACTTC. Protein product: CASSFDRYAYEQYF.

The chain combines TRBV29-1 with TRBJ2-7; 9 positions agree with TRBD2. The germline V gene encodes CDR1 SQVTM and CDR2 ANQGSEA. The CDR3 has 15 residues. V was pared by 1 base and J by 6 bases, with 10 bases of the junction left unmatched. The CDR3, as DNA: TGCAGCGTTGAAGCCACGGGCGGGAGGGCCCGCGAGCAGTACTTC. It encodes CSVEATGGRAREQYF.

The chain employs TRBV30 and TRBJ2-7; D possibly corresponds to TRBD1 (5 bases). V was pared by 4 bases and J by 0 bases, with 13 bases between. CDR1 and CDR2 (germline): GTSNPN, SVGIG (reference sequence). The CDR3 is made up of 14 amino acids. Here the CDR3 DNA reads TGTGCCTGGAACTCGGACACCAACTCCTACGAGCAGTACTTC. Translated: CAWNSDTNSYEQYF. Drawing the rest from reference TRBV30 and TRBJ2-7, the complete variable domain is SQTIHQWPATLVQPVGSPLSLECTVEGTSNPNLYWYRQAAGRGLQLLFYSVGIGQISSEVPQNLSASRPQDRQFILSSKKLLLSDSGFYLCAWNSDTNSYEQYFGPGTRLTVT.

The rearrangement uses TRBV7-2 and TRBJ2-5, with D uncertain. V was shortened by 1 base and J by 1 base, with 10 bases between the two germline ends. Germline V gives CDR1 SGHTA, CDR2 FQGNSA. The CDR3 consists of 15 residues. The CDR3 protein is CASSLGRASQETQYF. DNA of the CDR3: TGTGCCAGCAGCTTAGGACGGGCAAGCCAAGAGACCCAGTACTTC. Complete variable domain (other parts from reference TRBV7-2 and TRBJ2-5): GAGVSQSPSNKVTEKGKDVELRCDPISGHTALYWYRQSLGQGLEFLIYFQGNSAPDKSGLPSDRFSAERTGGSVSTLTIQRTQQEDSAVYLCASSLGRASQETQYFGPGTRLLVL.

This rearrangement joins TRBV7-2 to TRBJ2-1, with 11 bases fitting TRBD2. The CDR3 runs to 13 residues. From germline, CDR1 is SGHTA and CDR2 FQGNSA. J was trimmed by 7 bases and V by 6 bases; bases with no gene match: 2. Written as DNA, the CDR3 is TGTGCCAGCAGGCGGACTAGCGGGAATGAGCAGTTCTTC. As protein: CASRRTSGNEQFF.

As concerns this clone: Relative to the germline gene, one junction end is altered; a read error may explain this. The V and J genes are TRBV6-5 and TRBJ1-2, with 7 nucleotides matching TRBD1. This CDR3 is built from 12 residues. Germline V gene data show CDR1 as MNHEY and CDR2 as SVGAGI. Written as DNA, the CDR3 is TGTGCCAGCTCCCGCCCCGGGACAGAATCCTCCTTC. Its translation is CASSRPGTESSF.

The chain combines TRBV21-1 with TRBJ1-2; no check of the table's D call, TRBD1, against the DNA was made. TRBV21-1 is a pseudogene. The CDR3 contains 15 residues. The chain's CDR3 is CASSKARTGNYGYTF. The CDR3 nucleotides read TGTGCCAGCAGCAAAGCTAGGACAGGGAACTATGGCTACACCTTC.

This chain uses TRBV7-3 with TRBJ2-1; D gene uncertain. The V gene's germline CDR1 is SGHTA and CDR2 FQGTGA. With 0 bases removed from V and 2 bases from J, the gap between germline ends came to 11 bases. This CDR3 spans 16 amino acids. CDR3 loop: CASSLTPDHAYNEQFF. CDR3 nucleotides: TGTGCCAGCAGCTTAACCCCCGACCACGCCTACAATGAGCAGTTCTTC.

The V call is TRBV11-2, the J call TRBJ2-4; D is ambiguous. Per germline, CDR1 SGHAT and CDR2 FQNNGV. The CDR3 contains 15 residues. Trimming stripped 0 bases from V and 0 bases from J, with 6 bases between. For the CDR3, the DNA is TGTGCCAGCAGCTTAGAGAGTCTAGCCAAAAACATTCAGTACTTC. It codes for CASSLESLAKNIQYF. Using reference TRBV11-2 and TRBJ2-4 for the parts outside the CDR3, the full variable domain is EAGVAQSPRYKIIEKRQSVAFWCNPISGHATLYWYQQILGQGPKLLIQFQNNGVVDDSQLPKDRFSAERLKGVDSTLKIQPAKLEDSAVYLCASSLESLAKNIQYFGAGTRLSVL.

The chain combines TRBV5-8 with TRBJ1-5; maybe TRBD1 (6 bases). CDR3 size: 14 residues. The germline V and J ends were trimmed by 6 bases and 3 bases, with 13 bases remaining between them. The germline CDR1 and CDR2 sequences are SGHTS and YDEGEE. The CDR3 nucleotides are TGTGCCAGCACCTTAGGACAGCTCAATCAGCCCCAGCATTTT. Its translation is CASTLGQLNQPQHF. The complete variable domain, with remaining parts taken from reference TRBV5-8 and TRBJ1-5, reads EAGVTQSPTHLIKTRGQQATLRCSPISGHTSVYWYQQALGLGLQFLLWYDEGEERNRGNFPPRFSGRQFPNYSSELNVNALELEDSALYLCASTLGQLNQPQHFGDGTRLSIL.

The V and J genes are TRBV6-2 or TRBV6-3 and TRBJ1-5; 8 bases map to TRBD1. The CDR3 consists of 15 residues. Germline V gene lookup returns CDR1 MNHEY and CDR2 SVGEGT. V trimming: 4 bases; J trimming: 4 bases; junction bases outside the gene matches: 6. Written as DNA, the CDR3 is TGTGCCAGCAGTTCCGGACAGGGTTGGAATCAGCCCCAGCATTTT. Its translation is CASSSGQGWNQPQHF.

CDR3 nucleotides: TGCACCAGCAGGAGAGATCAGCCCCAGCATTTT. Translating it yields CTSRRDQPQHF. The rearrangement uses TRBV1 and TRBJ1-5. TRBV1 is classified as a pseudogene. This CDR3 is built from 11 residues.

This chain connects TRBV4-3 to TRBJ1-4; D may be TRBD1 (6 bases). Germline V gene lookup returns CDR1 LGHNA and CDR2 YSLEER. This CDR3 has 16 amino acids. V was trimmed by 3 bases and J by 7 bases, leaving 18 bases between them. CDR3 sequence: CASSHEWRGAAEKLFF. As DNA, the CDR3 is TGCGCCAGCAGCCACGAATGGAGGGGGGCGGCTGAAAAACTGTTTTTT.

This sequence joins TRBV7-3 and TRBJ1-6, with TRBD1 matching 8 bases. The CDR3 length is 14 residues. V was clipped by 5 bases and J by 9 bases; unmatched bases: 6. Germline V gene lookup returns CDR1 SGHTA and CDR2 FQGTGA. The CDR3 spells CASSRGQGGSPLHF. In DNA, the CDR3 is TGTGCCAGCAGCCGTGGACAGGGAGGTTCACCCCTCCACTTT.